This is a list of T cell receptor beta chains from one sample in a study of T cells in Graves' hyperthyroidism and ophthalmopathy. TCRdb re-called the multiplex PCR reads through MiXCR, storing one row per CDR3 protein. Here the sample spans around 530,000 distinct CDR3 sequences, 15% to 20% being singletons. The specimen sequenced was blood. These receptors were collected from a woman aged 18-35 years with Graves' ophthalmopathy. CDR3s include the opening cysteine and the closing phenylalanine or tryptophan. Each record gives: clone size, V gene, CDR3 length, D gene, J gene, CDR3 protein, CDR3 DNA. The D gene is left open where the match is weak. A clone size is listed for some rows: how often the clone was seen (once, few, many), or a class if it is expanded.

size: many
V: TRBV6-1
length: 15
D: TRBD1
J: TRBJ1-5
CDR3: CASGQVNANNQPQHF
DNA: TGTGCCAGCGGACAGGTTAACGCAAACAATCAGCCCCAGCATTTT

size: few
V: TRBV15
length: 16
D: NA
J: TRBJ2-7
CDR3: CATSRDREDGSYEQYF
DNA: TGTGCCACCAGCAGAGATCGAGAGGACGGATCCTACGAGCAGTACTTC

size: many
V: TRBV7-2
length: 16
D: TRBD2
J: TRBJ2-1
CDR3: CASSLAGRGTYNEQFF
DNA: TGTGCCAGCAGCTTAGCTGGGAGGGGTACATACAATGAGCAGTTCTTC

size: many
V: TRBV7-2
length: 16
D: NA
J: TRBJ2-7
CDR3: CASSSWGAGPSYEQYF
DNA: TGTGCCAGCAGCTCTTGGGGGGCGGGTCCCTCCTACGAGCAGTACTTC

size: few
V: TRBV5-1
length: 13
D: NA
J: TRBJ1-2
CDR3: CASSLAGTVGYTF
DNA: TGCGCCAGCAGCTTGGCCGGGACCGTTGGCTACACCTTC

size: NA
V: TRBV6-1
length: 15
D: TRBD2
J: TRBJ2-1
CDR3: CASSEPAGGAGEQFF
DNA: TGTGCCAGCAGTGAACCAGCCGGGGGGGCCGGTGAGCAGTTCTTC

size: few
V: TRBV28
length: 15
D: TRBD1
J: TRBJ1-4
CDR3: CASSLRRGQGEKLFF
DNA: TGTGCCAGCAGTTTACGTCGCGGACAGGGTGAAAAACTGTTTTTT

size: few
V: TRBV2
length: 15
D: NA
J: TRBJ1-4
CDR3: CASRQDRTSNEKLFF
DNA: TGTGCCAGCAGACAAGACAGGACATCTAATGAAAAACTGTTTTTT

size: many
V: TRBV28
length: 14
D: TRBD1
J: TRBJ2-7
CDR3: CASSFDDRVYEQYF
DNA: TGTGCCAGCAGTTTTGACGACAGGGTCTACGAGCAGTACTTC

size: many
V: TRBV7-2
length: 14
D: NA
J: TRBJ2-3
CDR3: CASSSSGIPDTQYF
DNA: TGTGCCAGCAGCTCCTCAGGGATTCCAGATACGCAGTATTTT

size: many
V: TRBV20-1
length: 16
D: TRBD2
J: TRBJ2-5
CDR3: CSARVGLAGGQETQYF
DNA: TGCAGTGCTAGAGTAGGATTGGCGGGGGGACAAGAGACCCAGTACTTC

size: many
V: TRBV29-1
length: 13
D: TRBD1
J: TRBJ1-1
CDR3: CSELQGTNTEAFF
DNA: TGCAGCGAGCTACAGGGGACGAACACTGAAGCTTTCTTT

size: many
V: TRBV27
length: 14
D: NA
J: TRBJ1-1
CDR3: CASSISGGHTEAFF
DNA: TGTGCCAGCAGTATATCCGGCGGACACACTGAAGCTTTCTTT

size: NA
V: TRBV29-1
length: 12
D: NA
J: TRBJ1-1
CDR3: CSVFTTNTEAFF
DNA: TGCAGCGTTTTTACTACGAACACTGAAGCTTTCTTT

size: NA
V: TRBV5-6
length: 12
D: NA
J: TRBJ1-2
CDR3: CASTQHGVGYTF
DNA: TGTGCCAGCACCCAGCATGGGGTTGGCTACACCTTC

size: many
V: TRBV20-1
length: 13
D: TRBD1
J: TRBJ2-7
CDR3: CSARYRGLYEQYF
DNA: TGCAGTGCTAGATACAGGGGGCTCTACGAGCAGTACTTC

size: NA
V: TRBV5-5
length: 14
D: NA
J: TRBJ2-7
CDR3: CASSPQAGTHEQYF
DNA: TGTGCCAGCAGCCCCCAGGCGGGGACCCACGAGCAGTACTTC

size: many
V: TRBV28
length: 15
D: TRBD1
J: TRBJ1-4
CDR3: CASSNRQGGYEKLFF
DNA: TGTGCCAGCAGCAACAGACAGGGGGGATACGAAAAACTGTTTTTT

size: many
V: TRBV12-3/TRBV12-4
length: 13
D: NA
J: TRBJ1-4
CDR3: CASSFGGNEKLFF
DNA: TGTGCCAGCAGTTTCGGAGGGAATGAAAAACTGTTTTTT

size: many
V: TRBV28
length: 16
D: TRBD2
J: TRBJ2-1
CDR3: CASSLAGSGGFNEQFF
DNA: TGTGCCAGCAGTTTGGCAGGGTCGGGAGGGTTCAATGAGCAGTTCTTC

size: NA
V: TRBV7-3
length: 15
D: TRBD2
J: TRBJ2-5
CDR3: CASSKLAGGPETQYF
DNA: TGCGCCAGCAGCAAACTAGCGGGAGGGCCCGAGACCCAGTACTTC

size: many
V: TRBV11-2
length: 13
D: NA
J: TRBJ1-5
CDR3: CASRANEFQPQHF
DNA: TGTGCCAGCAGAGCAAACGAGTTTCAGCCCCAGCATTTT

size: few
V: TRBV7-9
length: 14
D: TRBD1
J: TRBJ2-3
CDR3: CASSKGASTDTQYF
DNA: TGTGCCAGCAGTAAGGGGGCCAGCACAGATACGCAGTATTTT

size: few
V: TRBV5-8
length: 13
D: NA
J: TRBJ2-1
CDR3: CASSLEGFNEQFF
DNA: TGTGCCAGCAGCTTGGAAGGGTTCAATGAGCAGTTCTTC

size: many
V: TRBV7-9
length: 13
D: NA
J: TRBJ2-3
CDR3: CASSLLRTDTQYF
DNA: TGTGCCAGCAGCCTTCTACGTACAGATACGCAGTATTTT

size: NA
V: TRBV4-2
length: 13
D: NA
J: TRBJ2-1
CDR3: CASSQVGDNEQFF
DNA: TGTGCCAGCAGCCAAGTAGGAGACAATGAGCAGTTCTTC

size: many
V: TRBV28
length: 15
D: TRBD1
J: TRBJ2-5
CDR3: CASSGPGTAQETQYF
DNA: TGTGCCAGCAGTGGACCCGGGACAGCGCAAGAGACCCAGTACTTC

size: few
V: TRBV20-1
length: 13
D: TRBD1
J: TRBJ1-2
CDR3: CSARGQGEYGYTF
DNA: TGCAGTGCTAGGGGACAGGGGGAATATGGCTACACCTTC

size: many
V: TRBV28
length: 14
D: NA
J: TRBJ1-2
CDR3: CASSPDRDDYGYTF
DNA: TGTGCCAGCAGCCCAGACCGGGACGACTATGGCTACACCTTC

size: many
V: TRBV28
length: 12
D: NA
J: TRBJ2-5
CDR3: CASSLRSRAQYF
DNA: TGTGCCAGCAGTTTGCGATCTAGGGCCCAGTACTTC

size: few
V: TRBV27
length: 15
D: TRBD2
J: TRBJ2-1
CDR3: CASSSSGRLYNEQFF
DNA: TGTGCCAGCAGTTCTAGCGGGAGGCTCTACAATGAGCAGTTCTTC

size: many
V: TRBV5-1
length: 16
D: TRBD1
J: TRBJ1-2
CDR3: CASTADPGQGRYGYTF
DNA: TGCGCCAGCACAGCCGATCCGGGACAGGGTCGGTATGGCTACACCTTC

size: many
V: TRBV11-2
length: 14
D: TRBD1
J: TRBJ2-3
CDR3: CASSLGGQGDTQYF
DNA: TGTGCCAGCAGCTTAGGCGGACAGGGCGATACGCAGTATTTT

size: many
V: TRBV24-1
length: 13
D: TRBD2
J: TRBJ2-3
CDR3: CATSPGGDDTQYF
DNA: TGTGCCACCAGCCCGGGGGGGGACGATACGCAGTATTTT

size: NA
V: TRBV9
length: 16
D: TRBD2
J: TRBJ2-3
CDR3: CASSYTSGRFSDTQYF
DNA: TGTGCCAGCAGCTATACTAGCGGGAGATTTTCAGATACGCAGTATTTT

size: few
V: TRBV6-1
length: 15
D: NA
J: TRBJ2-6
CDR3: CASSPRYSGANVLTF
DNA: TGTGCCAGCAGCCCAAGATACTCTGGGGCCAACGTCCTGACTTTC

size: many
V: TRBV11-2
length: 18
D: NA
J: TRBJ1-6
CDR3: CASSLVFRGSGRWESLHF
DNA: TGTGCCAGCAGCTTAGTGTTTAGGGGTTCCGGCCGCTGGGAATCCCTCCACTTT

size: few
V: TRBV6-1
length: 12
D: NA
J: TRBJ2-3
CDR3: CASSDVTDTQYF
DNA: TGTGCCAGCAGTGACGTCACAGATACGCAGTATTTT

size: many
V: TRBV20-1
length: 13
D: NA
J: TRBJ2-3
CDR3: CSAPNTGTDTQYF
DNA: TGCAGTGCGCCCAACACAGGGACAGATACGCAGTATTTT

size: once
V: TRBV15
length: 14
D: TRBD2
J: TRBJ2-5
CDR3: CATSRAGGQETQYF
DNA: TGTGCCACCAGCAGAGCGGGGGGGCAAGAGACCCAGTACTTC

size: NA
V: TRBV7-8
length: 16
D: NA
J: TRBJ2-2
CDR3: CASRQTSYINTGELFF
DNA: TGTGCCAGCAGGCAGACTAGTTACATAAACACCGGGGAGCTGTTTTTT

size: many
V: TRBV3-1
length: 14
D: TRBD1
J: TRBJ1-4
CDR3: CASSHRGTVEKLFF
DNA: TGTGCCAGCAGTCACAGGGGGACGGTTGAAAAACTGTTTTTT

size: few
V: TRBV20-1
length: 16
D: TRBD2
J: TRBJ2-7
CDR3: CSARDPTSGSSYEQYF
DNA: TGCAGTGCTAGAGATCCGACTAGCGGAAGCTCCTACGAGCAGTACTTC

size: few
V: TRBV5-1
length: 16
D: NA
J: TRBJ2-2
CDR3: CASSLHGSPPTGELFF
DNA: TGCGCCAGCAGCTTGCATGGCAGCCCCCCCACCGGGGAGCTGTTTTTT

size: once
V: TRBV6-1
length: 15
D: NA
J: TRBJ1-3
CDR3: CASRGTIGGGNTIYF
DNA: TGTGCCAGCAGGGGCACCATTGGTGGAGGAAACACCATATATTTT

size: many
V: TRBV27
length: 14
D: NA
J: TRBJ1-1
CDR3: CASSLSMTGQEAFF
DNA: TGTGCCAGCAGTTTATCGATGACCGGACAGGAAGCTTTCTTT

size: NA
V: TRBV5-1
length: 15
D: NA
J: TRBJ2-4
CDR3: CASSLSELAKNIQYF
DNA: TGCGCCAGCAGCTTGTCTGAACTAGCCAAAAACATTCAGTACTTC

size: few
V: TRBV4-2
length: 18
D: TRBD1
J: TRBJ2-5
CDR3: CASSQAFSGTETQETQYF
DNA: TGTGCCAGCAGCCAAGCCTTCTCCGGGACAGAGACCCAAGAGACCCAGTACTTC

size: many
V: TRBV30
length: 14
D: TRBD1
J: TRBJ2-2
CDR3: CAWGGQPNTGELFF
DNA: TGTGCCTGGGGGGGACAGCCGAACACCGGGGAGCTGTTTTTT

size: NA
V: TRBV7-9
length: 13
D: NA
J: TRBJ1-1
CDR3: CASSLVSSTEAFF
DNA: TGTGCCAGCAGCTTAGTCAGCAGCACTGAAGCTTTCTTT